These 27 T cell receptor beta chains were all obtained from the same sample, sequenced in a study of T cell responses to AZD1222 COVID-19 vaccine. Assay used: immunoSEQ multiplex PCR; TCRdb lists only in-frame clones, some missing. The sample has 150,000 to 200,000 clones, roughly 92% seen once. The sequences come from peripheral blood, collected 28 days after the second AZD1222 dose. These receptors came from an adult who received the AZD1222 COVID-19 vaccine.

V usage is TRBV28 and J usage is TRBJ1-1, with D perhaps TRBD1 (5 bases). Germline values: CDR1 MDHEN, CDR2 SYDVKM. Trimming shortened V by 7 bases and J by 1 base, and 16 bases separated the two germline ends. The CDR3 extends over 15 amino acids. The CDR3 DNA reads as TGTGCCAGCACTGCAGGGTCGTGGGCGAACACTGAAGCTTTCTTT. This codes for CASTAGSWANTEAFF.

The gene calls are TRBV5-1 and TRBJ2-7, with TRBD2 matching over 10 bases. The trim removed 0 bases at V and 0 bases at J, leaving 0 bases unmatched. Germline V gene data show CDR1 as SGHRS and CDR2 as YFSETQ. This CDR3 contains 15 residues. DNA for the CDR3: TGCGCCAGCAGCTTGGCTAGCGGGAGCTCCTACGAGCAGTACTTC. Amino acid sequence: CASSLASGSSYEQYF.

J is TRBJ2-3 and V is TRBV7-9; 8 nucleotides line up with TRBD1. After removal of 1 base from V and 0 bases from J, the junction contained 3 bases not matched to a gene. Germline lookup yields CDR1 SEHNR and CDR2 FQNEAQ (reference sequence). The length of the CDR3 is 16 residues. The CDR3 region has the DNA TGTGCCAGCAGCTTAGGTAGGGACAGGAGCACAGATACGCAGTATTTT. Its translation: CASSLGRDRSTDTQYF.

The V gene is TRBV28, the J gene TRBJ2-5; 10 nucleotides align to TRBD2. Trimming took 4 bases from V and 9 from J; bases not matched to a gene: 17. This CDR3 has 17 residues. CDR1 and CDR2 from the germline V gene are MDHEN and SYDVKM. The CDR3 spells CASSSRTSGSGLLAQYF. The DNA for the CDR3 is TGTGCCAGCAGTTCTCGGACTAGCGGATCAGGCTTGTTGGCCCAGTACTTC.

This chain connects TRBV6-6 to TRBJ2-7; D gene uncertain. The germline V gene has CDR1 MNHNY and CDR2 SVGAGI (reference sequence). V was pared by 0 bases and J by 4 bases, with 7 bases between. This CDR3 region has 13 residues. CDR3 loop: CASSYSPNYEQYF. CDR3 in DNA: TGTGCCAGCAGTTACTCCCCTAATTACGAGCAGTACTTC.

The gene calls are TRBV6-5 and TRBJ1-6; 8 bases are a match to TRBD1. CDR3 size: 14 residues. Looked up from germline, CDR1 is MNHEY and CDR2 is SVGAGI. J lost 7 bases, V lost 6 bases, and 5 bases had no gene match. The CDR3 nucleotides read TGTGCCAGCAGAGAGGGACAGGAAAATTCACCCCTCCACTTT. It specifies CASREGQENSPLHF.

This rearrangement joins TRBV5-1 to TRBJ2-1, with D perhaps being TRBD1 or TRBD2 (5 bases each). The germline V gene has CDR1 SGHRS and CDR2 YFSETQ. This CDR3 region has 13 residues. Trimming cost V 4 bases and J 7 bases, with 12 bases left between them. CDR3 bases: TGCGCCAGCAGCCGGGGAAGGGGAAATGAGCAGTTCTTC. This gives the protein CASSRGRGNEQFF.

The chain has TRBV18 and TRBJ2-1, with a possible D match to TRBD1 (6 bases). CDR1 and CDR2 from the germline V gene are KGHSH and LQKENI. The CDR3 loop spans 11 amino acids. V was clipped by 6 bases and J by 15 bases, with 15 bases between them. The CDR3 sequence: CASSNRQGPFF. CDR3 DNA sequence: TGTGCCAGCTCCAACCGGCAGGGGCCGTTCTTC.

CDR3 protein: CASSGGGGNTEAFF. The CDR3 DNA is TGTGCCAGCAGTGGGGGGGGCGGAAACACTGAAGCTTTCTTT. The chain couples TRBV2 to TRBJ1-1; possibly TRBD1 for D (6 bases). The CDR3 runs 14 residues. V lost 4 bases and J 2 bases, leaving 11 bases between the germline ends. Germline V gene data show CDR1 as SNHLY and CDR2 as FYNNEI.

The chain has TRBV30 and TRBJ2-5; TRBD1 matches 9 bases. This CDR3 contains 18 residues. Germline V lookup: CDR1 GTSNPN, CDR2 SVGIG (reference sequence). The trim removed 1 base at V and 7 bases at J, leaving 19 bases unmatched. CDR3 in DNA: TGTGCCTGGAGTGCCAGGCACAGGGGGCGCAGGATAGGCGGGACCCAGTACTTC. Its protein product is CAWSARHRGRRIGGTQYF. Combining the CDR3 with reference TRBV30 and TRBJ2-5 gives the whole variable domain SQTIHQWPATLVQPVGSPLSLECTVEGTSNPNLYWYRQAAGRGLQLLFYSVGIGQISSEVPQNLSASRPQDRQFILSSKKLLLSDSGFYLCAWSARHRGRRIGGTQYFGPGTRLLVL.

The chain is built from TRBV7-3 and TRBJ1-2, with TRBD1 as a possible D gene (6 bases). CDR3 size: 16 residues. The V and J ends lost 4 bases and 7 bases respectively, with 22 bases between them. Germline-derived CDR1 and CDR2 are SGHTA and FQGTGA. The DNA of the CDR3 is TGTGCCAGCAGCTCCTCCCCCGACAGGTTTCGCATTGGCTACACCTTC. This codes for CASSSSPDRFRIGYTF.

V and J are TRBV19 and TRBJ2-5; D perhaps matches TRBD2 (5 bases). Germline V gene sequence: CDR1 LNHDA, CDR2 SQIVND (reference sequence). V gave up 2 bases and J gave up 3 bases, with 16 bases separating them. CDR3 size: 16 residues. The CDR3 bases are TGTGCCAGTAGTATATTGGTGGCAGGAGGAGAAGAGACCCAGTACTTC. Its translation: CASSILVAGGEETQYF.

The chain carries TRBV29-1 and TRBJ1-1; a weak D match, TRBD1 (6 bases). V was cut by 4 bases and J by 0 bases, with 9 bases left in between. Germline V lookup: CDR1 SQVTM, CDR2 ANQGSEA. The CDR3 consists of 13 residues. This CDR3 is CSVVGGLNTEAFF. The CDR3 bases are TGCAGCGTTGTTGGGGGGCTGAACACTGAAGCTTTCTTT.

The gene calls are TRBV29-1 and TRBJ2-5, with D unresolved. Trimming removed 6 bases at V and 2 bases at J, with 4 bases between. In germline, CDR1 is SQVTM, CDR2 ANQGSEA. CDR3 length: 10 amino acids. The CDR3 loop reads CSVLQETQYF. CDR3 bases: TGCAGCGTCTTACAAGAGACCCAGTACTTC. Filled out from reference TRBV29-1 and TRBJ2-5, the complete variable domain reads SAVISQKPSRDICQRGTSLTIQCQVDSQVTMMFWYRQQPGQSLTLIATANQGSEATYESGFVIDKFPISRPNLTFSTLTVSNMSPEDSSIYLCSVLQETQYFGPGTRLLVL.

This chain links TRBV25-1 with TRBJ2-7, with TRBD1 identical over 10 bases. Germline V lookup: CDR1 MGHDK, CDR2 SYGVNS. With 7 bases clipped from V and 9 bases from J, the junction kept 15 bases outside the gene matches. The CDR3 contains 15 residues. CDR3 sequence: CASNPDRGPIVRQYF. The CDR3 DNA reads as TGTGCCAGCAACCCCGACAGGGGGCCAATTGTAAGGCAGTACTTC.

This chain uses TRBV2 with TRBJ1-5; D is unclear. With 2 bases removed from V and 9 bases from J, the gap between germline ends came to 5 bases. The CDR3 spans 11 residues. The germline CDR1 and CDR2 sequences are SNHLY and FYNNEI. For the CDR3, the DNA is TGTGCCAGCAGTGAATGGGGGCCCCAGCATTTT. It specifies CASSEWGPQHF.

The rearrangement uses TRBV9 and TRBJ2-7; 8 bases fit TRBD1. J was trimmed by 7 bases and V by 4 bases; bases with no gene match: 7. Germline loops: CDR1 SGDLS, CDR2 YYNGEE. CDR3 length: 13 residues. The CDR3 DNA follows: TGTGCCAGCAGCCCACGGACAGGGTTTGAGCAGTACTTC. Protein product: CASSPRTGFEQYF.

V and J are TRBV21-1 and TRBJ2-7. TRBV21-1 is classified as a pseudogene. The CDR3 is 16 amino acids. The CDR3 here is CASSKWFGAQGYEQYF. CDR3 DNA: TGTGCCAGCAGCAAATGGTTCGGGGCCCAAGGGTACGAGCAGTACTTC.

V gene TRBV14 combines with J gene TRBJ2-1; TRBD2 matches at 10 bases. This CDR3 comprises 15 residues. From germline, CDR1 is SGHDN and CDR2 FVKESK. With 1 base clipped from V and 9 bases from J, the junction kept 6 bases outside the gene matches. The CDR3 nucleotides read TGTGCCAGCAGCCAAGCGATAGCGGGAGGCCCTGAGCAGTTCTTC. Amino acids: CASSQAIAGGPEQFF. Combining the CDR3 with reference TRBV14 and TRBJ2-1 gives the whole variable domain EAGVTQFPSHSVIEKGQTVTLRCDPISGHDNLYWYRRVMGKEIKFLLHFVKESKQDESGMPNNRFLAERTGGTYSTLKVQPAELEDSGVYFCASSQAIAGGPEQFFGPGTRLTVL.

The genes are TRBV5-1 and TRBJ2-7; perhaps D is TRBD1 or TRBD2 (5 bases each). The CDR3 runs 15 residues. Trimming removed 0 bases at V and 8 bases at J, with 18 bases between. Germline CDR1 reads SGHRS; CDR2 reads YFSETQ. The CDR3 nucleotides read TGCGCCAGCAGCTTGGTGGGGGACGGCCCCTCTAAGCAGTACTTC. This translates into CASSLVGDGPSKQYF.

The chain is built from TRBV29-1 and TRBJ2-7, with D perhaps TRBD1 or TRBD2 (5 bases each). This CDR3 contains 15 residues. Deletions cut 7 bases from V and 0 bases from J, with 19 bases between. The germline CDR1 and CDR2 sequences are SQVTM and ANQGSEA. In DNA form, the CDR3 reads TGCAGCGCCTCACCGGGGCCCATAGCCTCCTACGAGCAGTACTTC. Translation: CSASPGPIASYEQYF.

This chain joins TRBV18 and TRBJ1-1; possibly TRBD1 for D (6 bases). Trimming stripped 3 bases from V and 3 bases from J, with 14 bases between. Per the germline V gene, CDR1 is KGHSH and CDR2 is LQKENI. This CDR3 has 15 residues. CDR3 residues: CASSPMGTRHTEAFF. In DNA form, the CDR3 reads TGTGCCAGCTCACCTATGGGGACACGTCACACTGAAGCTTTCTTT.

The rearrangement joins TRBV4-2 to TRBJ1-3; D perhaps matches TRBD1 (6 bases). The CDR3 loop spans 18 amino acids. Trimming removed 0 bases at V and 4 bases at J, with 19 bases between. Germline loops: CDR1 LGHNA, CDR2 YNFKEQ. The DNA of the CDR3 is TGTGCCAGCAGCCAAGAGCGCGCAGGGGCGCCGGGAGGAAACACCATATATTTT. It specifies CASSQERAGAPGGNTIYF.

This clone was counted between two and nine times. The chain carries TRBV24-1 and TRBJ1-5; TRBD1 might be the D (5 bases). Germline V lookup: CDR1 KGHDR, CDR2 SFDVKD. V shed 4 bases and J shed 7 bases, with 13 bases lying between them. CDR3 length: 14 residues. DNA of the CDR3: TGTGCCACCAGTGAAGACAGTGCTTGGCAGCCCCAGCATTTT. It specifies CATSEDSAWQPQHF.

CDR3 nucleotide sequence: TGTGCCAGCAGCTCCGCGGACAGGGGCAATCAGCCCCAGCATTTT. Amino acid sequence: CASSSADRGNQPQHF. The chain recombines TRBV11-2 with TRBJ1-5; 8 bases agree with TRBD1. Germline loops: CDR1 SGHAT, CDR2 FQNNGV. The CDR3 covers 15 residues. V was clipped by 4 bases and J by 2 bases; unmatched bases: 4.

The gene calls are TRBV3-1 (or the pseudogene TRBV3-2) and TRBJ1-2; no definite D call. The V end lost 0 bases, the J end lost 9 bases, and 14 bases lay between the germline ends. Germline V gene lookup returns CDR1 LGHDT and CDR2 YNNKEL (reference sequence). The CDR3 totals 14 residues. The CDR3 here is CASSQEIAQRSYTF. Here the CDR3 DNA reads TGTGCCAGCAGCCAAGAAATCGCACAGAGGAGCTACACCTTC.

The chain combines TRBV12-5 with TRBJ1-4, with unresolved D. V was pared by 3 bases and J by 4 bases, with 12 bases between. Looked up from germline, CDR1 is LGHNT and CDR2 is FRNRAP. The CDR3 is 15 amino acids. CDR3 sequence (DNA): TGTGCTAGTGGTTTTTCGCGGAACCATAATGAAAAACTGTTTTTT. Amino acids: CASGFSRNHNEKLFF. Based on the CDR3 plus reference TRBV12-5 and TRBJ1-4, the full variable domain is DARVTQTPRHKVTEMGQEVTMRCQPILGHNTVFWYRQTMMQGLELLAYFRNRAPLDDSGMPKDRFSAEMPDATLATLKIQPSEPRDSAVYFCASGFSRNHNEKLFFGSGTQLSVL.